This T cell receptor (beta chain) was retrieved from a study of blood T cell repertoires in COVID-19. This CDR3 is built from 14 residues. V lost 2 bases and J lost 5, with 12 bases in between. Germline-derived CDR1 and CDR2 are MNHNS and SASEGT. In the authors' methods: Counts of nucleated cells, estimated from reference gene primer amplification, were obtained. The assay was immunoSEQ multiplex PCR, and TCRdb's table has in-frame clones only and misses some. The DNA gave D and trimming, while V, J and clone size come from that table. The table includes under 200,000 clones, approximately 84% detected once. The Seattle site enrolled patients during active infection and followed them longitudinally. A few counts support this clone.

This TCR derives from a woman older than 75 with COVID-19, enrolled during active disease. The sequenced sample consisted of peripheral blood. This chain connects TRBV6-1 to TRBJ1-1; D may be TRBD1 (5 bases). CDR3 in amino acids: CASSEWGHGTEAFF. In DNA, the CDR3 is TGTGCCAGCAGTGAATGGGGCCATGGGACTGAAGCTTTCTTT.